This T cell receptor (beta chain) was profiled in a study of regulatory dendritic cells for organ transplantation. Whole-study findings and limits: Between individuals, the alloreactive memory CD8+ T cell pool differed considerably. Memory CD8+ clonal expansion seemed more limited with regulatory than mature dendritic cells. Memory T cells were less diverse than naive, with memory CD8+ most oligoclonal.

Memory T cells were CD45RO+, naive were CD45RA+, sorted by FACS. This clone showed up just a few times. Antigen: not known. Libraries were prepared by immunoSEQ multiplex PCR; TCRdb keeps only in-frame clonotypes and omits some of them. The sample yields thousands of clones, 50% to 70% seen once. The germline V gene has CDR1 SEHNR and CDR2 FQNEAQ (reference sequence). Trimming took 4 bases from V and 2 from J; bases not matched to a gene: 4. The CDR3 runs 15 residues. Sequences were obtained from memory CD8+ T cells from blood. Subset meaning: CD45RO+ memory T cells. This sequence joins TRBV7-9 and TRBJ2-5; 10 positions match TRBD2. The clonotype was recovered from a human donor in good health. The CDR3, as DNA: TGTGCCAGCAGCTCGCCACTAGCGGGACAAGAGACCCAGTACTTC. Protein product: CASSSPLAGQETQYF.